The 11 T cell receptor beta chains reported below all come from one sample, sequenced in a study of blood T cell repertoires in COVID-19. Here immunoSEQ multiplex PCR was the method, and the copy in TCRdb shows in-frame clones only, minus some. The profile shows more than 200,000 clones, 70% to 90% of them singletons. The sequenced material came from PBMCs or T cells enriched from blood (not recorded which). These receptors came from a man in his forties who had recovered from COVID-19.

V and J are TRBV29-1 and TRBJ2-2; possible D gene TRBD1, 6 bases. This CDR3 comprises 14 residues. Trimming removed 5 bases at V and 4 bases at J, with 14 bases between. Germline V gene sequence: CDR1 SQVTM, CDR2 ANQGSEA. The CDR3 nucleotides read TGCAGCGTTAGGCCCCAGACAGGCACCGGGGAGCTGTTTTTT. This encodes CSVRPQTGTGELFF.

The V gene is TRBV2, the J gene TRBJ1-3; possible D gene TRBD1, 5 bases. Between the trimmed V and J ends, which lost 3 bases and 4 bases, there was a span of 10 bases. The CDR3 covers 14 residues. The germline V gene encodes CDR1 SNHLY and CDR2 FYNNEI. DNA for the CDR3: TGTGCCAGCAGTGACCCGGGGGGAGGAAACACCATATATTTT. Its protein product is CASSDPGGGNTIYF.

The V and J genes are TRBV25-1 and TRBJ1-1; D may be TRBD1 (6 bases). Germline values: CDR1 MGHDK, CDR2 SYGVNS. The V and J ends lost 3 bases and 3 bases respectively, with 11 bases between them. This CDR3 has 14 residues. The DNA for the CDR3 is TGTGCCAGCAGTGACAGGGGACGGGACACTGAAGCTTTCTTT. Amino acids: CASSDRGRDTEAFF.

V is TRBV6-2 or TRBV6-3 and J is TRBJ1-2, with TRBD1 identical over 12 bases. The CDR3 is 16 residues long. With V trimmed by 5 bases and J by 8 bases, 12 bases remained unmatched. CDR1 MNHEY and CDR2 SVGEGT come from the germline V gene. CDR3 sequence reads: CASSRPGQGALFGYTF. CDR3 in DNA: TGTGCCAGCAGTCGTCCGGGACAGGGGGCGTTGTTCGGCTACACCTTC.

The genes are TRBV5-5 and TRBJ2-1; TRBD2 matches at 11 bases. Germline CDR1 reads SGHKS; CDR2 reads YYEKEE (reference sequence). With 2 bases clipped from V and 7 bases from J, the junction kept 14 bases outside the gene matches. The CDR3 spans 18 residues. As DNA, the CDR3 is TGTGCCAGCAGCTTCCAACTAGCGGGAGTGGCCGTGGGGAATGAGCAGTTCTTC. It encodes CASSFQLAGVAVGNEQFF.

This sequence joins TRBV12-3 or TRBV12-4 and TRBJ2-7; TRBD1 matches 8 bases. The CDR3 has 13 amino acids. V was pared by 8 bases and J by 2 bases, with 5 bases of the junction left unmatched. The chain's CDR3 is CASGETGAYEQYF. The CDR3 region has the DNA TGTGCCAGCGGGGAGACAGGGGCCTACGAGCAGTACTTC.

This clone occurred a few times. The J gene is TRBJ2-2, the V gene TRBV19; 7 bases agree with TRBD1. Germline values: CDR1 LNHDA, CDR2 SQIVND (reference sequence). Losses at the gene ends were 6 bases for V and 6 bases for J; bases not matched to a gene: 4. CDR3 length: 13 residues. CDR3 bases: TGTGCCAGTAGCGGACAGGCTCCCGGGGAGCTGTTTTTT. Protein product: CASSGQAPGELFF.

The chain links TRBV7-9 to TRBJ1-1, with D unclear. V lost 1 base to trimming and J lost 0 bases, with 12 bases between them. This CDR3 region has 16 residues. Germline values: CDR1 SEHNR, CDR2 FQNEAQ (reference sequence). The CDR3 loop is CASSLDGVGLNTEAFF. CDR3 DNA: TGTGCCAGCAGCTTAGACGGGGTGGGCTTGAACACTGAAGCTTTCTTT.

The V gene is TRBV5-1, the J gene TRBJ1-1; TRBD1 agrees at 8 bases. After removal of 4 bases from V and 3 bases from J, the junction contained 5 bases not matched to a gene. Looked up from germline, CDR1 is SGHRS and CDR2 is YFSETQ. The CDR3 contains 14 residues. The CDR3 sequence: CASSPDRGYTEAFF. The CDR3 nucleotides read TGCGCCAGCAGCCCCGACAGGGGATACACTGAAGCTTTCTTT.

The chain joins TRBV27 to TRBJ1-2; D ambiguous. The CDR3 is 15 residues long. Germline assignment: CDR1 MNHEY and CDR2 SMNVEV (reference sequence). The V and J ends lost 5 bases and 3 bases respectively, with 16 bases between them. CDR3 region: CASSPTPGGDYGYTF. In DNA form, the CDR3 reads TGTGCCAGCAGTCCGACCCCTGGAGGTGACTATGGCTACACCTTC.

The rearrangement uses TRBV6-5 and TRBJ2-3; TRBD1 matches 7 bases. The V and J ends lost 6 bases and 2 bases, in that order; junction bases with no gene match: 5. CDR1 and CDR2 from the germline V gene are MNHEY and SVGAGI. The CDR3 is made up of 14 amino acids. The CDR3 here is CASRHDRDTDTQYF. The CDR3 DNA sequence: TGTGCCAGCAGGCACGACAGGGACACAGATACGCAGTATTTT.